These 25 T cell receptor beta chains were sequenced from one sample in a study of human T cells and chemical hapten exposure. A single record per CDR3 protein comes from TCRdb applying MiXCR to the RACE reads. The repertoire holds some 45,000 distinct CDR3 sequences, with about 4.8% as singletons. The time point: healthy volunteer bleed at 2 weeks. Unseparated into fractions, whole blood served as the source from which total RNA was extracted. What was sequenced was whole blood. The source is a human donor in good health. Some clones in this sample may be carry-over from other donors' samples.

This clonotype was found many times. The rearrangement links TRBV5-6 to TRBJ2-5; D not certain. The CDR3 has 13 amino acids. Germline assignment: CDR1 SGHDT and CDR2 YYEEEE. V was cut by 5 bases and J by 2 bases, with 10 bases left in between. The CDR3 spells CASRREAQETQYF. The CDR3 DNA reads TGTGCCAGCAGGAGAGAGGCTCAAGAGACCCAGTACTTC.

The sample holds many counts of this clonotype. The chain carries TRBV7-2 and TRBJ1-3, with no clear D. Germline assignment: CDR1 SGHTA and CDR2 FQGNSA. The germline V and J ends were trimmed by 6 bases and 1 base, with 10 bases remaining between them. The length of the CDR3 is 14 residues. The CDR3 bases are TGTGCCAGCAGAGGTCGGGTATCTGGAAACACCATATATTTT. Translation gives CASRGRVSGNTIYF.

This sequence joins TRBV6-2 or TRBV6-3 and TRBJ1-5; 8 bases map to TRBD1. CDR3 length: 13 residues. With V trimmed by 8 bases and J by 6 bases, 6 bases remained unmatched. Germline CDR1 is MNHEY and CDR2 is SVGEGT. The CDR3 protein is CASRQGISQPQHF. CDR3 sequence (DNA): TGTGCCAGCCGACAGGGGATAAGTCAGCCCCAGCATTTT.

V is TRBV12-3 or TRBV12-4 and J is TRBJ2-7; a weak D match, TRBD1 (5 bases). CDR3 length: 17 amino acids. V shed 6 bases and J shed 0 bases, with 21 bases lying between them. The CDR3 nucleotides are TGTGCCAGCAGCGAGCCAGGGTTAACGCCAAGCTCCTACGAGCAGTACTTC. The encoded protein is CASSEPGLTPSSYEQYF.

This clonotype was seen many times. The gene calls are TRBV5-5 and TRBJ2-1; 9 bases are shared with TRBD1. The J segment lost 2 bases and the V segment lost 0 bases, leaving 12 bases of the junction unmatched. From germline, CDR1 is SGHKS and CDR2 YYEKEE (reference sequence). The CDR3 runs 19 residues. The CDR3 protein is CASSLGDRVYKRTYNEQFF. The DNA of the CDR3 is TGTGCCAGCAGCTTGGGGGACAGGGTTTACAAAAGGACCTACAATGAGCAGTTCTTC.

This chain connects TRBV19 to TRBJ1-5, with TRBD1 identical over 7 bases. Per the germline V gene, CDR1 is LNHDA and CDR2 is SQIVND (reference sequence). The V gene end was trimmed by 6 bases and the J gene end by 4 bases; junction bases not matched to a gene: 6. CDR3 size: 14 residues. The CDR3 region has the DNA TGTGCCAGTAGGCAGGGGACAGAAAATCAGCCCCAGCATTTT. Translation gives CASRQGTENQPQHF.

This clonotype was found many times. This chain's CDR3 is CASSLKDTQYF. The DNA for the CDR3 is TGTGCCAGCAGCTTGAAGGATACGCAGTATTTT. The chain uses TRBV5-5 and TRBJ2-3; D ambiguous. This CDR3 is built from 11 residues. The germline V gene encodes CDR1 SGHKS and CDR2 YYEKEE (reference sequence). Trimming removed 1 base at V and 6 bases at J, with 3 bases between.

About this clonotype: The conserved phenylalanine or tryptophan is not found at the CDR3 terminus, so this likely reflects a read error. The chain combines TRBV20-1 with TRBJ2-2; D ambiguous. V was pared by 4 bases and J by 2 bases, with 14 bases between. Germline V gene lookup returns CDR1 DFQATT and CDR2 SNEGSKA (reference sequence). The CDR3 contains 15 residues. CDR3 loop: CSANGPPANTGELFY. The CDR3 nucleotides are TGCAGTGCTAATGGGCCGCCCGCCAACACCGGGGAGCTGTTTTAT.

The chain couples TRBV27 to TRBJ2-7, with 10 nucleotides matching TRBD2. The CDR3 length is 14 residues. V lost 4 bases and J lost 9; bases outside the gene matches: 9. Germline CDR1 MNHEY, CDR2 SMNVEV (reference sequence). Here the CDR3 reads CASSSGLASMGQYF. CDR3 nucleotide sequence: TGTGCCAGCAGTTCGGGACTAGCGTCGATGGGGCAGTACTTC.

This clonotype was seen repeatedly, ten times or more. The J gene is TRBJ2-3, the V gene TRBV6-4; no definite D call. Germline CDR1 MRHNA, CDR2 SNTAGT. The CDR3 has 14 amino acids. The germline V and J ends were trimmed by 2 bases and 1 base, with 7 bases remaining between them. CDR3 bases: TGTGCCAGCAGTGACGGGGTTCGCACAGATACGCAGTATTTT. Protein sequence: CASSDGVRTDTQYF.

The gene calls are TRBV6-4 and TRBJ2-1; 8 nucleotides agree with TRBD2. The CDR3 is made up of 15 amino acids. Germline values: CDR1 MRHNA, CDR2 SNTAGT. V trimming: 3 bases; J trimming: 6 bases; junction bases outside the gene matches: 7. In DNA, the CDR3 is TGTGCCAGCAGTGATACGGGACTAGTAGCCAATGAGCAGTTCTTC. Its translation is CASSDTGLVANEQFF.

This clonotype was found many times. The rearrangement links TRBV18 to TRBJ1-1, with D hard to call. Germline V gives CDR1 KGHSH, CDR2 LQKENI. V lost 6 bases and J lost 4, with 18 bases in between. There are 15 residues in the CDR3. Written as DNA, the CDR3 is TGTGCCAGCTCCCCAACCTCGACGGCGGGCACTGAAGCTTTCTTT. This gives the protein CASSPTSTAGTEAFF.

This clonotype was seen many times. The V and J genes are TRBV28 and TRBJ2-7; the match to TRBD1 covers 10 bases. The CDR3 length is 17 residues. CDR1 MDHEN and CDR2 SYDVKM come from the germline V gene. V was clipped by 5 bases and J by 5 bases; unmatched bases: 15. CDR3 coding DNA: TGTGCCAGCAGTCCCGCCGCATTCCGGGACAGGGGACACGAGCAGTACTTC. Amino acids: CASSPAAFRDRGHEQYF.

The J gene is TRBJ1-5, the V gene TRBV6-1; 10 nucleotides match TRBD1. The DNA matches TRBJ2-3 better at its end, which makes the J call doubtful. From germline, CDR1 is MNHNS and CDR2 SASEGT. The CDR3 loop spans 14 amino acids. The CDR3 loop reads CAIGDRGRRQPQYF. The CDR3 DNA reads TGTGCCATCGGTGACAGGGGGCGACGCCAGCCCCAGTATTTT.

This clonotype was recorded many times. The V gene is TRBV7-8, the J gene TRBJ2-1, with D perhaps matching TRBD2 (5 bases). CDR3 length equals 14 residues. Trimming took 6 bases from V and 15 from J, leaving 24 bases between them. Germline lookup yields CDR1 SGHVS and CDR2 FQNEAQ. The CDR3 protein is CASSSLPGLLVRFF. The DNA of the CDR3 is TGTGCCAGCAGTTCGTTACCCGGACTCCTCGTCAGGTTCTTC.

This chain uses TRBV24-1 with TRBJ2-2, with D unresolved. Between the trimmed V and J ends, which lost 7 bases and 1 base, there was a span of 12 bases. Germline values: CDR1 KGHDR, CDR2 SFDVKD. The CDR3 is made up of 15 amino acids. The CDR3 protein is CATRVGGVNTGELFF. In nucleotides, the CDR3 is TGTGCCACCAGGGTGGGTGGAGTGAACACCGGGGAGCTGTTTTTT.

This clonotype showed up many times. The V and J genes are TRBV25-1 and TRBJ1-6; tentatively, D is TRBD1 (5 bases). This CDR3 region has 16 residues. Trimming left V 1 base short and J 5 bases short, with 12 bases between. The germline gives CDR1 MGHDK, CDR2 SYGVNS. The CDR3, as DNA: TGTGCCAGCAGTGAATTGGTAGGGGCAGATAATTCACCCCTCCACTTT. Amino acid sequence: CASSELVGADNSPLHF. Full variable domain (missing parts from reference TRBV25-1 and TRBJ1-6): EADIYQTPRYLVIGTGKKITLECSQTMGHDKMYWYQQDPGMELHLIHYSYGVNSTEKGDLSSESTVSRIRTEHFPLTLESARPSHTSQYLCASSELVGADNSPLHFGNGTRLTVT.

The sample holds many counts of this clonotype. DNA of the CDR3: TGTGCCAGCAGCCAAGATCCCCCCCAGGGTAGGGATGAGCAGTTCTTC. This codes for CASSQDPPQGRDEQFF. The rearrangement links TRBV4-2 to TRBJ2-1, with D perhaps matching TRBD1 (5 bases). CDR1 is LGHNA and CDR2 is YNFKEQ in the germline V gene. V lost 0 bases and J lost 8, with 17 bases in between. The CDR3 totals 16 residues.

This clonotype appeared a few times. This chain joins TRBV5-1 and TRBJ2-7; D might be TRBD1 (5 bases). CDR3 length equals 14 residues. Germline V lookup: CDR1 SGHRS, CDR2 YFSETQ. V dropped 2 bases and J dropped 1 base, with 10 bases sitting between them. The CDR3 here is CASSFQGCSYEQYF. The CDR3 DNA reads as TGCGCCAGCAGCTTCCAGGGATGTTCCTACGAGCAGTACTTC.

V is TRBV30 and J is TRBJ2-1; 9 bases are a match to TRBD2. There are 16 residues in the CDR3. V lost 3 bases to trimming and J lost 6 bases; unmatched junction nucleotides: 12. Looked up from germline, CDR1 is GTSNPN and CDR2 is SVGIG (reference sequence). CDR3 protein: CAWRRSRAGGTNEQFF. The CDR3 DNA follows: TGTGCCTGGAGGAGGTCCCGGGCGGGAGGGACCAATGAGCAGTTCTTC.

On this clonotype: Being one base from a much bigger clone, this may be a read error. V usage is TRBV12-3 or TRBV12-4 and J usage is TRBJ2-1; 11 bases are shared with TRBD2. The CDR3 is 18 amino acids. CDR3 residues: CAGSSLAGGVPSYNEQFF. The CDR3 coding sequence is TGTGCCGGCAGTTCCTTAGCGGGAGGGGTCCCATCCTACAATGAGCAGTTCTTC.

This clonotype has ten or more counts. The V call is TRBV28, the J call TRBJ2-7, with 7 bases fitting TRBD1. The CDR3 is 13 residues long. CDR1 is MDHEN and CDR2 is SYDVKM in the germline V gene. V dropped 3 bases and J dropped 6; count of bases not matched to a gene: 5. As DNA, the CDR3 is TGTGCCAGCAGTTTGACAGGGCGGGTCGAGCAGTACTTC. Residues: CASSLTGRVEQYF. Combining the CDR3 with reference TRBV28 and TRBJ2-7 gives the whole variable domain DVKVTQSSRYLVKRTGEKVFLECVQDMDHENMFWYRQDPGLGLRLIYFSYDVKMKEKGDIPEGYSVSREKKERFSLILESASTNQTSMYLCASSLTGRVEQYFGPGTRLTVT.

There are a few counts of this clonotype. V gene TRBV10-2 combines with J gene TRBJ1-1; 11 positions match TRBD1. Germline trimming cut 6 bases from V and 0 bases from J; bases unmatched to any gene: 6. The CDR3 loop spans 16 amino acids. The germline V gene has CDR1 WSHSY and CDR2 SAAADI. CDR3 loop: CASRGDRGTMNTEAFF. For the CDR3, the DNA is TGCGCCAGCAGGGGGGACAGGGGGACGATGAACACTGAAGCTTTCTTT.

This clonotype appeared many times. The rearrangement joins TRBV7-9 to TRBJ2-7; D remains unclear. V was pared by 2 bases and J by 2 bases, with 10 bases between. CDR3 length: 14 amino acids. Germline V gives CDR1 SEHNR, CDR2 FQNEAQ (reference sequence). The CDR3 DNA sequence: TGTGCCAGCAGCTTATCCGGGCCAACCTACGAGCAGTACTTC. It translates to CASSLSGPTYEQYF.

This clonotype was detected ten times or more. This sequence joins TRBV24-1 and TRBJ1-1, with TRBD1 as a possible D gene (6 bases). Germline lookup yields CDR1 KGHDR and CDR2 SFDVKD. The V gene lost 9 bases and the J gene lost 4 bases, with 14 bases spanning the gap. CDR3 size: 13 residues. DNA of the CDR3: TGTGCCACCGTGGGGGCGGTTAGCACTGAAGCTTTCTTT. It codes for CATVGAVSTEAFF.